The 3 T cell receptor beta chains below come from one sample, sequenced in a study of blood T cell repertoires in COVID-19. Profiling relied on immunoSEQ multiplex PCR, and the TCRdb table lists in-frame clones only, not all of them. The sample contains fewer than 200,000 clones, 70% to 85% of which appear only once. The sequenced sample was peripheral blood. The receptors come from a woman older than 75 with acute or convalescent COVID-19.

V usage is TRBV7-2 and J usage is TRBJ1-2, with 9 bases aligning to TRBD1. This CDR3 is built from 15 residues. The junction had 8 bases not matched to a gene; V was cut back by 1 base and J by 8 bases. Germline V gene sequence: CDR1 SGHTA, CDR2 FQGNSA. CDR3 DNA: TGTGCCAGCAGCTTAGTACAGGGGGCTAAGGGAGGCTACACCTTC. Translated: CASSLVQGAKGGYTF.

The rearrangement joins TRBV5-6 to TRBJ2-3, with 14 nucleotides matching TRBD2. The V gene's germline CDR1 is SGHDT and CDR2 YYEEEE. This CDR3 comprises 16 residues. The ends lost 4 bases at V and 5 bases at J; junction bases unmatched: 6. This CDR3 reads CASSLRGTSGRDTQYF. For the CDR3, the DNA is TGTGCCAGCAGCCTCAGGGGGACTAGCGGGAGAGATACGCAGTATTTT.

The CDR3 sequence is CAWSLRAGNTEAFF. CDR3 DNA: TGTGCCTGGTCCCTTCGGGCGGGAAACACTGAAGCTTTCTTT. J is TRBJ1-1 and V is TRBV30; unclear D gene. Germline CDR1 and CDR2: GTSNPN and SVGIG (reference sequence). The CDR3 is 14 residues long. The V end lost 5 bases, the J end lost 2 bases, and 15 bases lay between the germline ends.